Listed here is a single TCR beta chain. The antigen remains undetermined. The data were obtained in a study of cytomegalovirus exposure and HLA in healthy donors. Study results and caveats: Most of the TCR beta V segments (in an earlier analysis) were productive either about 87% or about 30% of the time. Per a later analysis, about 18,000 TCR beta sequences showed association with HLA alleles at 0.05 false discovery rate.

V gave up 6 bases and J gave up 3 bases; unmatched junction bases: 7. The CDR3 extends over 15 amino acids. Germline V gene lookup returns CDR1 MDHEN and CDR2 SYDVKM. Both 60 Vbeta primers and 13 Jbeta primers went into the PCR. TCRdb's table, derived via immunoSEQ multiplex PCR, lists solely in-frame clones and lacks some. The profile covers about 160,000 clones, with roughly four fifths appearing a single time and around 10% taken by the ten largest. The sequence was collected from a man between 50 and 59 years old in good health and CMV-seropositive. The sequenced sample consisted of PBMCs. The chain joins TRBV28 to TRBJ2-7; 11 nucleotides match TRBD2. The chain's CDR3 is CASRGGTSGYYEQYF. The CDR3 DNA sequence: TGTGCCAGCAGGGGAGGGACTAGCGGATACTACGAGCAGTACTTC.